This T cell receptor (beta chain) was profiled in a study of a mutant IDH1 vaccine in newly diagnosed glioma. Background on the study: Eight vaccinations were given in weeks 1, 3, 5, 7, 11, 15, 19 and 23. Patients previously underwent radiotherapy, temozolomide, or both, and most underwent both. Investigators started vaccination 4-6 weeks after radiotherapy alone, or with temozolomide cycles.

The time point was: week 23, last vaccination. In every dose of vaccine, 300 ug of mutant IDH1 20-mer peptide was given alongside topical imiquimod. Regarding the study as a whole: Vaccination induced immune responses in about 93% of patients.

A remark on this clone: What it binds is not known.

Trimming removed 5 bases from V and 7 bases from J, with 14 bases in between. Looked up from germline, CDR1 is MGHDK and CDR2 is SYGVNS. The length of the CDR3 is 13 residues. The repertoire was sequenced with immunoSEQ multiplex PCR; TCRdb's copy has only in-frame clones and lacks some. The repertoire holds 9,500 to 12,000 clones, with approximately 89% as singletons. V and J are TRBV25-1 and TRBJ1-1; weak D call: TRBD1 (5 bases). This receptor was taken from a woman in her forties with glioma. Some clones in this sample may be carry-over from other donors' samples. Sequencing used PBMCs, obtained from a glioma patient whose treatment included an IDH1 peptide vaccine. CDR3 coding DNA: TGTGCCAGCAGTTCCTACGGTAGGGGTGAAGCTTTCTTT. Translation: CASSSYGRGEAFF.